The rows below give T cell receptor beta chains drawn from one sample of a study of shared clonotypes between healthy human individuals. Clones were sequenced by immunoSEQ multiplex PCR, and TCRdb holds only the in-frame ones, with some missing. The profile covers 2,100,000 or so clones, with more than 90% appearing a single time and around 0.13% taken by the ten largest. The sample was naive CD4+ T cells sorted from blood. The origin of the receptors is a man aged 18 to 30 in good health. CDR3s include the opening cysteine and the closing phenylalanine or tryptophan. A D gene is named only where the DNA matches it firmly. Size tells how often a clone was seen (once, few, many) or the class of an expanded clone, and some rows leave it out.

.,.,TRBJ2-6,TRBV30,CAWSVFMGRLDSGANVLTF,TGTGCCTGGAGTGTTTTCATGGGGCGGTTGGACTCTGGGGCCAACGTCCTGACTTTC
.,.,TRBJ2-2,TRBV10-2,CASLRGDTGELFF,TGCGCCAGCCTGAGAGGGGACACCGGGGAGCTGTTTTTT
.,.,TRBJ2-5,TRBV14,CASSQDRQTQYF,TGTGCCAGCAGCCAAGACAGGCAGACCCAGTACTTC
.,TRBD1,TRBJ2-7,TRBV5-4,CASSQGQGLEQYF,TGTGCCAGCAGCCAAGGACAGGGTCTCGAGCAGTACTTC
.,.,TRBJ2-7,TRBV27,CASRLGPTSYEQYF,TGTGCCAGCCGCCTGGGGCCAACCTCCTACGAGCAGTACTTC
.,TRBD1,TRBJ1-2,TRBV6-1,CASRAGTARAYTF,TGTGCCAGCAGAGCCGGGACAGCACGTGCCTACACCTTC
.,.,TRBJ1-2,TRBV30,CAWSRDTLNYGYTF,TGTGCCTGGAGCCGGGACACTCTTAACTATGGCTACACCTTC
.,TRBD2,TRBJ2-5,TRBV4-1,CASSQGEGTETQYF,TGCGCCAGCAGCCAAGGGGAGGGTACCGAGACCCAGTACTTC
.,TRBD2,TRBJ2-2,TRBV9,CASSPHQAGGGGELFF,TGTGCCAGCAGCCCCCACCAAGCGGGAGGTGGCGGGGAGCTGTTTTTT
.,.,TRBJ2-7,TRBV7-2,CASSFSWTGYEQYF,TGTGCCAGCAGCTTCTCCTGGACCGGCTACGAGCAGTACTTC
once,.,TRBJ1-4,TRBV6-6,CATQGINEKLFF,TGTGCCACCCAAGGGATTAATGAAAAACTGTTTTTT
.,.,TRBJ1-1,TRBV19,CASSISSGAMNTEAFF,TGTGCCAGTAGTATAAGCTCAGGGGCCATGAACACTGAAGCTTTCTTT
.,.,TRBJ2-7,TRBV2,CASSGRDSFAEQYF,TGTGCCAGCAGTGGCCGGGACTCCTTCGCCGAGCAGTACTTC
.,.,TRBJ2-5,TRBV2,CASSRVLWETQYF,TGTGCCAGCAGTCGAGTATTGTGGGAGACCCAGTACTTC
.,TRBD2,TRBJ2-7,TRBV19,CASSAPGLAGGYEQYF,TGTGCCAGTAGTGCTCCGGGACTAGCGGGAGGCTACGAGCAGTACTTC
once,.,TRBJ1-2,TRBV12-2,CASRLGGASGYGYTF,TGTGCAAGTCGCTTAGGGGGGGCCTCAGGGTATGGCTACACCTTC
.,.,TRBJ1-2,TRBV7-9,CASSLVVGNGYGYTF,TGTGCCAGCAGCTTAGTGGTGGGGAACGGCTATGGCTACACCTTC
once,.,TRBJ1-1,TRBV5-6,CASTMTARNTEAFF,TGTGCCAGCACCATGACGGCTAGAAACACTGAAGCTTTCTTT
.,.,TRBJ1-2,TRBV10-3,CAISKANYGYTF,TGTGCCATCAGTAAGGCTAACTATGGCTACACCTTC
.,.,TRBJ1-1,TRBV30,CAWMRGYGNTEAFF,TGTGCCTGGATGCGGGGGTACGGGAACACTGAAGCTTTCTTT
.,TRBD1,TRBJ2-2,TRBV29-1,CSVGTGGPTTGELFF,TGCAGCGTGGGTACAGGGGGCCCGACCACCGGGGAGCTGTTTTTT
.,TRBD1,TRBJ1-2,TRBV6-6,CASSETGGEYYGYTF,TGTGCCAGCAGTGAGACAGGGGGCGAATATTATGGCTACACCTTC
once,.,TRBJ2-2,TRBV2,CASIEADANTGELFF,TGTGCCAGCATCGAAGCGGATGCGAACACCGGGGAGCTGTTTTTT
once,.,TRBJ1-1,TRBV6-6,CASSYSNLGTEAFF,TGTGCCAGCAGTTACTCGAATTTGGGCACTGAAGCTTTCTTT
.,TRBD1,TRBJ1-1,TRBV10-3,CAISVGQGSGGMNTEAFF,TGTGCCATCAGTGTGGGTCAAGGTTCAGGGGGTATGAACACTGAAGCTTTCTTT